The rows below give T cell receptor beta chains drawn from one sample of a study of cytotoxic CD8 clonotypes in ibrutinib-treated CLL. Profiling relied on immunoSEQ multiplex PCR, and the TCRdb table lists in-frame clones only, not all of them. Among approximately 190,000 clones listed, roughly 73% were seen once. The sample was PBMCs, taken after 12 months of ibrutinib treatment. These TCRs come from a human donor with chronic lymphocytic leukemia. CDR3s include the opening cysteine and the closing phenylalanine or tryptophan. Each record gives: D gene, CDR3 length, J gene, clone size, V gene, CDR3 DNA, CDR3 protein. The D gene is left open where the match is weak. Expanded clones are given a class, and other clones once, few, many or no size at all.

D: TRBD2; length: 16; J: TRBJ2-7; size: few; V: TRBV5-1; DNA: TGCGCCAGCAGCATGGGACTAGCGGGGCGTACCTACGAGCAGTACTTC; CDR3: CASSMGLAGRTYEQYF
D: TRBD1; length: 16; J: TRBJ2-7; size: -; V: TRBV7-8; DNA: TGTGCCAGCAGCAAATACCGGGACAGGGGATTCTACGAGCAGTACTTC; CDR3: CASSKYRDRGFYEQYF
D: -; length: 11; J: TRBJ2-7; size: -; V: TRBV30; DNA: TGTGCCTGGAGTGTACGCTACGAGCAGTACTTC; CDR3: CAWSVRYEQYF
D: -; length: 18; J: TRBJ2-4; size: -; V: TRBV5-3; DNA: TGTGCCAGAAGCCCGAGACGCCTTTCGGCCCCGAGCAAAAACATTCAGTACTTC; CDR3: CARSPRRLSAPSKNIQYF
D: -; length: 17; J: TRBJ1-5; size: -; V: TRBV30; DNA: TGTGCCTGGAGCCACTCTGTATGGGGCCACGTCAATCAGCCCCAGCATTTT; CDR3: CAWSHSVWGHVNQPQHF
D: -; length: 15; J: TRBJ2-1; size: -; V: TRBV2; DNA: TGTGCCAGCAGTGAATCGGGACCCGCCTACAATGAGCAGTTCTTC; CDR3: CASSESGPAYNEQFF
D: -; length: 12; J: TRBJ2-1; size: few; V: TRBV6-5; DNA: TGTGCCAGCAGTTATCCGGGTCGCGAGCAGTTCTTC; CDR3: CASSYPGREQFF
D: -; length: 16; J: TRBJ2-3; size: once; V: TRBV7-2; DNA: TGTGCCAGCAGTTCCCGGGTGGGCTCTGGGACAGATACGCAGTATTTT; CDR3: CASSSRVGSGTDTQYF
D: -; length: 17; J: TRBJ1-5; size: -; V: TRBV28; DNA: TGTGCCAGCAGTTTGCCGCTGCGTCTGATCCCCAATCAGCCCCAGCATTTT; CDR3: CASSLPLRLIPNQPQHF
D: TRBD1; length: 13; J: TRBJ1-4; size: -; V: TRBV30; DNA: TGTGCCTGGAACAGGGGAGGAGAAGAAAAACTGTTTTTT; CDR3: CAWNRGGEEKLFF
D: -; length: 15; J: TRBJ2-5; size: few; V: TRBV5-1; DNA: TGCGCCAGCAGCTTGAACCCTCGGGGTTTGGAGACCCAGTACTTC; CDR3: CASSLNPRGLETQYF
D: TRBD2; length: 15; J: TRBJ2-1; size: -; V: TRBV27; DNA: TGTGCCAGCAGTTCGGGACTAGCGGGAGGGTATGAGCAGTTCTTC; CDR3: CASSSGLAGGYEQFF
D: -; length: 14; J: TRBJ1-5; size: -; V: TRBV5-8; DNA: TGTGCCAGCACCAGGGGATTAGGCAATCAGCCCCAGCATTTT; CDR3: CASTRGLGNQPQHF
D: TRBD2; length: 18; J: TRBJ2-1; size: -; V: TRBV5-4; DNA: TGTGCCAGCTCGCGCGGGACTAGCGGGAGGTTGGCCTACAATGAGCAGTTCTTC; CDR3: CASSRGTSGRLAYNEQFF
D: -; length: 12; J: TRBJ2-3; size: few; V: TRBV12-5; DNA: TGTGCTAGTGGTTTGGGGGAAGATACGCAGTATTTT; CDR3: CASGLGEDTQYF
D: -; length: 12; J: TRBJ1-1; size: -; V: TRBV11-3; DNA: TGTGCCAGCAGCTTTGGTAACACTGAAGCTTTCTTT; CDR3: CASSFGNTEAFF
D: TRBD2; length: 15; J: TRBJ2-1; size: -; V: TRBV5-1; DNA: TGCGCCAGCAGCTTTCAGGGACTAGACTCGAATGAGCAGTTCTTC; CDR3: CASSFQGLDSNEQFF
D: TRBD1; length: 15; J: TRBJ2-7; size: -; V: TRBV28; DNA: TGTGCCAGCAGTGCGAGGACAGGGTGGGTGGACGAGCAGTACTTC; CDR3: CASSARTGWVDEQYF
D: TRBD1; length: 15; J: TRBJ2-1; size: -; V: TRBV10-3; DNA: TGTGCCATCAGTGATAGAGGACAGGACTCCCCTGAGCAGTTCTTC; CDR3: CAISDRGQDSPEQFF
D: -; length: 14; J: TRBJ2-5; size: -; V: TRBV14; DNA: TGTGCCAGCAGCCAAGGGGCCAGACAAGAGACCCAGTACTTC; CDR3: CASSQGARQETQYF